The rows below give T cell receptor beta chains drawn from one sample of a study of beta chain features in type 1 diabetes. The table came from immunoSEQ multiplex PCR; TCRdb's copy has only in-frame clones and leaves some out. The sample contains around 310,000 clones, approximately 11% of which appear only once. The material sequenced was naive CD4+ T cells from blood. Receptor source: a woman aged 25 to 39 in good health. The CDR3 runs from the conserved cysteine through the conserved F or W. D genes are given only for firm matches. Some rows have no size entry. The others give once, few or many, or a class for an expanded clone.

NA	TRBJ2-6	few	TRBV7-3	TGTGCCAGCAAACCGACAGCCTCTGGGGCCAACGTCCTGACTTTC	CASKPTASGANVLTF
TRBD1	TRBJ2-7	NA	TRBV18	TGTGCCAGCTCACCAAGGGACAGGGGGGACTACGAGCAGTACTTC	CASSPRDRGDYEQYF
NA	TRBJ2-2	few	TRBV5-6	TGTGCCAGCAGCGGTCAGGGAAAACGCAACACCGGGGAGCTGTTTTTT	CASSGQGKRNTGELFF
NA	TRBJ2-1	NA	TRBV5-1	TGCGCCAGCAGCTTGGGGAGCTCCTACAATGAGCAGTTCTTC	CASSLGSSYNEQFF
TRBD2	TRBJ2-7	few	TRBV7-7	TGTGCTAGCAGCCAAGAGCGGGAGTCCGAGCAGTACTTC	CASSQERESEQYF
NA	TRBJ2-3	few	TRBV9	TGTGCCAGCAGCGTATCAACGTCCGGAGATACGCAGTATTTT	CASSVSTSGDTQYF
NA	TRBJ2-2	NA	TRBV28	TGTGCCAGCCACGGGGTTACCGGGGAGCTGTTTTTT	CASHGVTGELFF
NA	TRBJ2-2	NA	TRBV4-3	TGCGCCAGCAGCCTAACCGCGAGGGACACCGGGGAGCTGTTTTTT	CASSLTARDTGELFF
TRBD1	TRBJ2-5	few	TRBV28	TGTGCCAGCAGGACCACGCCGGGACAGAGGTACCAAGAGACCCAGTACTTC	CASRTTPGQRYQETQYF
NA	TRBJ2-3	few	TRBV5-1	TGCGCCAGCAGCTTTGGTACAGAAAGCACAGATACGCAGTATTTT	CASSFGTESTDTQYF
TRBD1	TRBJ2-7	NA	TRBV19	TGTGCCAGTAGTATACAGGACAGGGCCTACGAGCAGTACTTC	CASSIQDRAYEQYF
NA	TRBJ2-2	NA	TRBV4-2	TGTGCCAGCAGCCAAGATGGCCTGAACACCGGGGAGCTGTTTTTT	CASSQDGLNTGELFF
TRBD2	TRBJ2-1	few	TRBV2	TGTGCCAGCAGCGAGACTAGCGCGGACAATGAGCAGTTCTTC	CASSETSADNEQFF
TRBD2	TRBJ2-1	few	TRBV5-1	TGCGCCAGCAGCTTGGGCGGGAGGGATGATGAGCAGTTCTTC	CASSLGGRDDEQFF
NA	TRBJ2-1	NA	TRBV29-1	TGCAGCGGATTGTTAGACAATGAGCAGTTCTTC	CSGLLDNEQFF
TRBD2	TRBJ2-7	NA	TRBV4-3	TGCGCCAGCAGCCAAGAGCTAGCGGTGTCCTACGAGCAGTACTTC	CASSQELAVSYEQYF
TRBD2	TRBJ2-1	NA	TRBV11-2	TGTGCCAGCAGCTTCAGCTCAGATGCGGGAGTCTATGAGCAGTTCTTC	CASSFSSDAGVYEQFF
TRBD1	TRBJ1-4	NA	TRBV4-1	TGCGCCAGCAGCCCCAGACAGGGGTCTGAAAAACTGTTTTTT	CASSPRQGSEKLFF
TRBD2	TRBJ2-1	few	TRBV9	TGTGCCAGCAGCGCCATTGGGGCGGGAGGGAACAATGAGCAGTTCTTC	CASSAIGAGGNNEQFF
TRBD2	TRBJ2-1	NA	TRBV5-1	TGCGCCAGCAGCGAATCTAGCGGGAGCTACAATGAGCAGTTCTTC	CASSESSGSYNEQFF